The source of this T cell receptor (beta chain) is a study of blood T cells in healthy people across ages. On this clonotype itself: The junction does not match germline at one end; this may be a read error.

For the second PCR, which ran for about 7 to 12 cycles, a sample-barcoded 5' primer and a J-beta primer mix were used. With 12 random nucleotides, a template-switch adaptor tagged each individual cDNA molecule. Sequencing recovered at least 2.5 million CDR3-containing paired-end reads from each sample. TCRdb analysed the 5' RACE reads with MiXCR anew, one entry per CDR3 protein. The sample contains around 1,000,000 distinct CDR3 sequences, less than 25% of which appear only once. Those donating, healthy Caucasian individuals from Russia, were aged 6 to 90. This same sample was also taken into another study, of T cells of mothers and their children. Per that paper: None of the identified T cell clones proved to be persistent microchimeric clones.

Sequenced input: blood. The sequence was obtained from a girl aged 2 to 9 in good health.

The CDR3 reads CAASDWKTSGGSFF. For the CDR3, the DNA is TGTGCCGCCAGTGATTGGAAGACTAGCGGGGGGTCGTTCTTC. The chain links TRBV24-1 to TRBJ2-1; 13 nucleotides line up with TRBD2. Germline CDR1 reads KGHDR; CDR2 reads SFDVKD. This CDR3 contains 14 residues.